Below are 3 T cell receptor beta chains sequenced from a single sample in a study of T cell repertoires in cytomegalovirus infection. TCRdb reprocessed the reads with MiXCR, giving one entry per CDR3 protein. The sample records over 300,000 distinct CDR3 sequences, approximately 9.5% being singletons. The source material was PBMCs. Receptors originate from a human donor in good health (CMV status not recorded). Some clones in this sample may be carry-over from other donors' samples.

This clonotype was observed many times. J is TRBJ1-2 and V is TRBV12-3 or TRBV12-4; no definite D call. V was pared by 6 bases and J by 0 bases, with 8 bases between. The CDR3 consists of 13 residues. The CDR3 loop is CASSKSTNYGYTF. The CDR3 DNA reads TGTGCCAGCAGCAAATCTACTAACTATGGCTACACCTTC.

V is TRBV28 and J is TRBJ2-7; TRBD1 agrees at 8 bases. This CDR3 contains 15 residues. Germline assignment: CDR1 MDHEN and CDR2 SYDVKM. Losses at the gene ends were 5 bases for V and 4 bases for J; bases not matched to a gene: 10. CDR3 DNA sequence: TGTGCCAGCAGTCCTCTGACAGGGGTGAGGTACGAGCAGTACTTC. Its translation is CASSPLTGVRYEQYF.

At least ten counts were recorded for this clonotype. The genes are TRBV10-3 and TRBJ2-7, with 7 bases that match TRBD1. The CDR3 sequence is 15 residues long. Looked up from germline, CDR1 is ENHRY and CDR2 is SYGVKD. V gave up 6 bases and J gave up 0 bases; unmatched junction bases: 8. The CDR3 DNA is TGTGCCATCAGATTAACCGGGACAGACTCCTACGAGCAGTACTTC. Translation: CAIRLTGTDSYEQYF.